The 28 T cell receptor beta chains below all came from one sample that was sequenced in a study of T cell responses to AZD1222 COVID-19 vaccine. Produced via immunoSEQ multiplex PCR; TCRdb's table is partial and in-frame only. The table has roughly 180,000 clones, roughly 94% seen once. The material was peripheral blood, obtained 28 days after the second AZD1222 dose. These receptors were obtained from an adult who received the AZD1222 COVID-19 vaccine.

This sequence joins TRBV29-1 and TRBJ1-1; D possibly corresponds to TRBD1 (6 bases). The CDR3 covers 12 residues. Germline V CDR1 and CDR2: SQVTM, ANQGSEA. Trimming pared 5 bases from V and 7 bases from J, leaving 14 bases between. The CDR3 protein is CSVLEGGGEAFF. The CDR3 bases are TGCAGCGTTCTCGAGGGGGGGGGTGAAGCTTTCTTT.

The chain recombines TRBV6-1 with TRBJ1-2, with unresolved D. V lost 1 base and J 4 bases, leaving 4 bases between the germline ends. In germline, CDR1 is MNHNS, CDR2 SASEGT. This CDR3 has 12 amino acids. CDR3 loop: CASSEDSYGYTF. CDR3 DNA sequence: TGTGCCAGCAGTGAAGACTCCTATGGCTACACCTTC.

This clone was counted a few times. CDR3 in DNA: TGTGCCAGCAGCAAAACGGACAGGAAAAATCAGCCCCAGCATTTT. Encoded protein: CASSKTDRKNQPQHF. The J gene is TRBJ1-5, the V gene TRBV21-1; the table's D call TRBD1 went unverified against the DNA. TRBV21-1 is an annotated pseudogene. The length of the CDR3 is 15 residues.

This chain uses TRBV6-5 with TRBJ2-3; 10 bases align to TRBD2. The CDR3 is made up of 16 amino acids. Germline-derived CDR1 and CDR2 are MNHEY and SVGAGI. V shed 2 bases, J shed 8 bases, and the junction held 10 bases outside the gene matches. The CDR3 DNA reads TGTGCCAGCAGTTACACTTCAAGCGGGGGGGCTGCTACGCAGTATTTT. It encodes CASSYTSSGGAATQYF.

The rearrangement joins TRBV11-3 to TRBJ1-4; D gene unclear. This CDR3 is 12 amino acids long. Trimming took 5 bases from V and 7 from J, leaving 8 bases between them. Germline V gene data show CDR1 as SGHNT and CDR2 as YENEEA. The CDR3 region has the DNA TGTGCCAGCAGCCCCGGAAGTGAAAAACTGTTTTTT. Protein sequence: CASSPGSEKLFF.

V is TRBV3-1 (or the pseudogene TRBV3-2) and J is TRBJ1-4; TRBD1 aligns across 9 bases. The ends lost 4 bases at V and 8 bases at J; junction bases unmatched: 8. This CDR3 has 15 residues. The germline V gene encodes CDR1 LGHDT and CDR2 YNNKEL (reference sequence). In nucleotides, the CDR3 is TGTGCCAGCAGCCGGGACAGGGAGGGATTCGAAAAACTGTTTTTT. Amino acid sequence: CASSRDREGFEKLFF.

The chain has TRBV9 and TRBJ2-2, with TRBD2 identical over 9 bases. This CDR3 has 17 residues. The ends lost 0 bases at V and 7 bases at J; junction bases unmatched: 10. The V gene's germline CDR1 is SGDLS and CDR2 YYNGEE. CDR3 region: CASSVATGLARGGELFF. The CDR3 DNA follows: TGTGCCAGCAGCGTAGCAACGGGACTAGCTCGAGGCGGGGAGCTGTTTTTT.

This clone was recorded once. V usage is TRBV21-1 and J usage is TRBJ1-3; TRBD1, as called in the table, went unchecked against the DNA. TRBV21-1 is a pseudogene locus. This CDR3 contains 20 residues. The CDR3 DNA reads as TGTGCCAGCAGCAAAGGAGCGGGACAGGGGAATAGCGGCTCTGGAAACACCATATATTTT. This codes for CASSKGAGQGNSGSGNTIYF.

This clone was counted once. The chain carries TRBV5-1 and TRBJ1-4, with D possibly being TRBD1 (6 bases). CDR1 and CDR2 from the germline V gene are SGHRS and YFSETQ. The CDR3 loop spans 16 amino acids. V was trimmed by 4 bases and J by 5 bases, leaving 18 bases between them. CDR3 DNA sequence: TGCGCCAGCAGCGGGGAGCCCCGTGACAGGAATGAAAAACTGTTTTTT. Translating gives CASSGEPRDRNEKLFF.

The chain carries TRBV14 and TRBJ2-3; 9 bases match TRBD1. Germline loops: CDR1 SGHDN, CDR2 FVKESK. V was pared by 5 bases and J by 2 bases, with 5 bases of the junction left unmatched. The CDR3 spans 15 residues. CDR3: CASSLGQGTTDTQYF. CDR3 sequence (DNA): TGTGCCAGCAGCTTGGGACAGGGAACCACAGATACGCAGTATTTT.

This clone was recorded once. This chain's CDR3 is CASSIQYLTYEQYF. DNA for the CDR3: TGTGCCAGCAGTATCCAGTACCTAACCTACGAGCAGTACTTC. This rearrangement joins TRBV6-2 or TRBV6-3 to TRBJ2-7; D is undetermined. V shed 5 bases and J shed 2 bases, with 13 bases lying between them. Germline CDR1 and CDR2: MNHEY and SVGEGT. This CDR3 contains 14 residues.

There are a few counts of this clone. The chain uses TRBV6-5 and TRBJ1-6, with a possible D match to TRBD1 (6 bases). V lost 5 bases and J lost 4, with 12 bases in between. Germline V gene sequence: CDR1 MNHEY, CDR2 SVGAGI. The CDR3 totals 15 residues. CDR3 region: CASSLRTAYNSPLHF. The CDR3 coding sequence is TGTGCCAGCAGTCTGCGGACAGCTTATAATTCACCCCTCCACTTT.

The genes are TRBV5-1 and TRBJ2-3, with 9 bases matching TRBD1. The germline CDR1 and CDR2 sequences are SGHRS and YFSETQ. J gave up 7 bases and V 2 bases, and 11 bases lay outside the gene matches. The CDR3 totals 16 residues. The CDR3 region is CASSFGQGRNGYTQYF. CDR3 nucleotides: TGCGCCAGCAGCTTCGGACAGGGGAGAAATGGGTATACGCAGTATTTT.

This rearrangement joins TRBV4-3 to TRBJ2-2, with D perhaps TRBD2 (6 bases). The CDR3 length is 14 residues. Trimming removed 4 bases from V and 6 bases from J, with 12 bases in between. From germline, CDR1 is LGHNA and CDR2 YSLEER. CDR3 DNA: TGCGCCAGCAGCCTACGGGACTTTCCCGGGGAGCTGTTTTTT. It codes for CASSLRDFPGELFF.

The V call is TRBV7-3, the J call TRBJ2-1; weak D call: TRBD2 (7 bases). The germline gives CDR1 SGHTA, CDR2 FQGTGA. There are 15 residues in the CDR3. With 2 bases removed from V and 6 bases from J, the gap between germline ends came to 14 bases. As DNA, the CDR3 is TGTGCCAGCAGCTTAGATGGGGGGGCTCCCAATGAGCAGTTCTTC. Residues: CASSLDGGAPNEQFF.

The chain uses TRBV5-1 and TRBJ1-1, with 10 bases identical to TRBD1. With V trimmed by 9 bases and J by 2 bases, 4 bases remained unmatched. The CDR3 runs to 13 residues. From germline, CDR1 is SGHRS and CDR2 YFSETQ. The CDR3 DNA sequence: TGCGCCACCAAGACAGGGGGCAACACTGAAGCTTTCTTT. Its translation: CATKTGGNTEAFF. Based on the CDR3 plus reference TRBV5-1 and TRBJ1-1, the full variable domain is KAGVTQTPRYLIKTRGQQVTLSCSPISGHRSVSWYQQTPGQGLQFLFEYFSETQRNKGNFPGRFSGRQFSNSRSEMNVSTLELGDSALYLCATKTGGNTEAFFGQGTRLTVV.

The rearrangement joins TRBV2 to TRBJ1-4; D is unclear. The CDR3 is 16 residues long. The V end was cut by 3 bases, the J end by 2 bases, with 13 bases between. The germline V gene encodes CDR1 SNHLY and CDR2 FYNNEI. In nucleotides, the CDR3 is TGTGCCAGCAGTGATCAAGGTTCCTGGACTAATGAAAAACTGTTTTTT. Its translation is CASSDQGSWTNEKLFF. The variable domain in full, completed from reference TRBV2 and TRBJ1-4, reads EPEVTQTPSHQVTQMGQEVILRCVPISNHLYFYWYRQILGQKVEFLVSFYNNEISEKSEIFDDQFSVERPDGSNFTLKIRSTKLEDSAMYFCASSDQGSWTNEKLFFGSGTQLSVL.

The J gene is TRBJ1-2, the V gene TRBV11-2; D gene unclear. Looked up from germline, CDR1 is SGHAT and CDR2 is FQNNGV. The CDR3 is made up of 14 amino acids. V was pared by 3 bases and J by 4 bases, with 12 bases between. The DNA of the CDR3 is TGTGCCAGCAGCTTGGACCAAGGGCTCTATGGCTACACCTTC. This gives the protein CASSLDQGLYGYTF.

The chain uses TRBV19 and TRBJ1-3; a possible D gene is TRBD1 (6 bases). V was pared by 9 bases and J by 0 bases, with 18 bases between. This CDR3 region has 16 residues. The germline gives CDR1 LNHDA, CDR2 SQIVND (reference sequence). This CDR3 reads CASGGPGEVSGNTIYF. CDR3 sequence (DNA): TGTGCCAGCGGCGGCCCAGGGGAGGTCTCTGGAAACACCATATATTTT. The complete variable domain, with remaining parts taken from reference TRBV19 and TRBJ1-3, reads DGGITQSPKYLFRKEGQNVTLSCEQNLNHDAMYWYRQDPGQGLRLIYYSQIVNDFQKGDIAEGYSVSREKKESFPLTVTSAQKNPTAFYLCASGGPGEVSGNTIYFGEGSWLTVV.

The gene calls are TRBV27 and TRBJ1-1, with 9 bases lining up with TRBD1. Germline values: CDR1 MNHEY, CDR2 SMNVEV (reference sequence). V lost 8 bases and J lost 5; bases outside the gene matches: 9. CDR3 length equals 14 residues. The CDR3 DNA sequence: TGTGCCAGCGCCGCGTGGGACAGGGCAACTGAAGCTTTCTTT. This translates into CASAAWDRATEAFF.

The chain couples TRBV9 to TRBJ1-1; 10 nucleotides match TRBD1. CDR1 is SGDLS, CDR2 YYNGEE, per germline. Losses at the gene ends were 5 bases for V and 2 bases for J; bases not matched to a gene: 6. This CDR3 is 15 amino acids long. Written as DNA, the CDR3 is TGTGCCAGCAGTGCCGACAGGGGGCGCAACACTGAAGCTTTCTTT. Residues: CASSADRGRNTEAFF.

This CDR3 reads CASSPGDNEQFF. CDR3 coding DNA: TGTGCCAGCAGCCCCGGTGACAATGAGCAGTTCTTC. V usage is TRBV27 and J usage is TRBJ2-1; D unresolved. V was cut by 6 bases and J by 5 bases, with 8 bases left in between. The CDR3 has 12 amino acids. CDR1 and CDR2 (germline): MNHEY, SMNVEV (reference sequence).

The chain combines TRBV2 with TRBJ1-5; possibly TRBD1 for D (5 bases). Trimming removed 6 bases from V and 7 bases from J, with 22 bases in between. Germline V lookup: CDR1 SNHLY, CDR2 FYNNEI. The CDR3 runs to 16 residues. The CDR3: CASSNKGNAGVQPQHF. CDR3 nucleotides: TGTGCCAGCAGCAATAAAGGAAACGCGGGGGTGCAGCCCCAGCATTTT.

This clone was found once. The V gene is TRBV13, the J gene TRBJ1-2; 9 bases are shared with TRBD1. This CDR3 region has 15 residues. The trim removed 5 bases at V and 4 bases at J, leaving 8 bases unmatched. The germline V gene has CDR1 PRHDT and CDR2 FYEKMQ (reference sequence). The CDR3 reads CASSVNRGLVYGYTF. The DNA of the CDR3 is TGTGCCAGCAGCGTCAACAGGGGGCTGGTCTATGGCTACACCTTC.

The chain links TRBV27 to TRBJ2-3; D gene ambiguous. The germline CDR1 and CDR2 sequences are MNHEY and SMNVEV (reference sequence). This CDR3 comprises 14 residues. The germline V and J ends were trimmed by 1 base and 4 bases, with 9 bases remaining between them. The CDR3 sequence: CASSLYGAADTQYF. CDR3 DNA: TGTGCCAGCAGTTTATATGGCGCGGCAGATACGCAGTATTTT.

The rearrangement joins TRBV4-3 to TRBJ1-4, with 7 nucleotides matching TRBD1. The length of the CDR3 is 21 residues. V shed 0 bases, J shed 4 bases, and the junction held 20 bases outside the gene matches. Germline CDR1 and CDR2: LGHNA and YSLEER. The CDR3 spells CASSQDINRLVPQGFNEKLFF. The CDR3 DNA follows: TGCGCCAGCAGCCAAGATATCAATCGTTTGGTCCCACAGGGGTTTAATGAAAAACTGTTTTTT.

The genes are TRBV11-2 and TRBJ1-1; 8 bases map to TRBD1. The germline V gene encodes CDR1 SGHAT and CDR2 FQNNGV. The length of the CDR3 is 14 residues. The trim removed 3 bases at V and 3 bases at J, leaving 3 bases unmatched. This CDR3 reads CASSFSTGDTEAFF. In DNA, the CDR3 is TGTGCCAGCAGCTTCTCGACAGGGGACACTGAAGCTTTCTTT.

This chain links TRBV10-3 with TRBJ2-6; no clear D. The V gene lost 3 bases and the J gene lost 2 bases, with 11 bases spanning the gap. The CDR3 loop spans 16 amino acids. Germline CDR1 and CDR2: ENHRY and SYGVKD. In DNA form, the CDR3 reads TGTGCCATCAGTGACCCTGGGGTAGCTGGGGCCAACGTCCTGACTTTC. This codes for CAISDPGVAGANVLTF.